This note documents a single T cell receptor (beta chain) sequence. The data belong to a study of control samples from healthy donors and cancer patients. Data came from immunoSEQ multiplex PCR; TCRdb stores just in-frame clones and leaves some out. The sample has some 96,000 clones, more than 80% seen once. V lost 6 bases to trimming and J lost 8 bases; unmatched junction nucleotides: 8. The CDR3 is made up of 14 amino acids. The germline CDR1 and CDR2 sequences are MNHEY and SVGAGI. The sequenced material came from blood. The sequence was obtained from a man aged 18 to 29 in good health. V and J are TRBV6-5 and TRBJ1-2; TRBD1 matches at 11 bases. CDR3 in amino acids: CASSTDRGLGGYTF. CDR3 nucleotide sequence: TGTGCCAGCAGCACGGACAGGGGGCTGGGAGGCTACACCTTC.